What follows are 4 T cell receptor beta chains derived from one specimen sequenced in a study of beta chain features in type 1 diabetes. Their target antigens are unknown. The entirety of the isolated RNA underwent reverse transcription, so expressed TCRB transcripts were sequenced. The protocol was immunoSEQ multiplex PCR, while the TCRdb copy is restricted to in-frame clones and leaves out a portion. The sample has about 280,000 clones, over 14% seen once; the top ten hold 0.015%. Study results and caveats: There was a moderate but significant shortening of TCRB CDR3s in all four CD4+ subsets of Type 1 diabetes patients.

Material for sequencing was naive CD4+ T cells from blood. The source of these receptors is a man between 18 and 35 years old with type 1 diabetes.

This clone was found a few times. V is TRBV7-2 and J is TRBJ2-3; D remains ambiguous. This CDR3 is built from 14 residues. V was trimmed by 3 bases and J by 1 base, leaving 8 bases between them. Germline assignment: CDR1 SGHTA and CDR2 FQGNSA. CDR3 loop: CASSFGRGTDTQYF. CDR3 coding DNA: TGTGCCAGCAGCTTTGGGCGTGGCACAGATACGCAGTATTTT.

This clone was detected a few times. The chain carries TRBV29-1 and TRBJ2-3, with 7 bases lining up with TRBD1. V trimming: 2 bases; J trimming: 1 base; junction bases outside the gene matches: 3. Germline V lookup: CDR1 SQVTM, CDR2 ANQGSEA. The CDR3 is 14 amino acids. CDR3 loop: CSVERDSRTDTQYF. Here the CDR3 DNA reads TGCAGCGTTGAAAGGGACAGCCGCACAGATACGCAGTATTTT.

This clone was picked up a small number of times. The chain combines TRBV27 with TRBJ2-7, with D uncertain. Germline loops: CDR1 MNHEY, CDR2 SMNVEV (reference sequence). This CDR3 is 15 amino acids long. The V gene lost 5 bases and the J gene lost 4 bases, with 18 bases spanning the gap. CDR3 bases: TGTGCCAGCAGTCCCACTCTACGGGTCCGATACGAGCAGTACTTC. Its translation is CASSPTLRVRYEQYF.

There are a few counts of this clone. This chain links TRBV27 with TRBJ2-5, with TRBD1 as a possible D gene (6 bases). This CDR3 is 12 amino acids long. Trimming took off 4 bases at V and 7 bases at J, with 10 bases between the two ends. From germline, CDR1 is MNHEY and CDR2 SMNVEV (reference sequence). The CDR3 spells CASSSTDRTQYF. Written as DNA, the CDR3 is TGTGCCAGCAGTTCCACGGACAGGACCCAGTACTTC.